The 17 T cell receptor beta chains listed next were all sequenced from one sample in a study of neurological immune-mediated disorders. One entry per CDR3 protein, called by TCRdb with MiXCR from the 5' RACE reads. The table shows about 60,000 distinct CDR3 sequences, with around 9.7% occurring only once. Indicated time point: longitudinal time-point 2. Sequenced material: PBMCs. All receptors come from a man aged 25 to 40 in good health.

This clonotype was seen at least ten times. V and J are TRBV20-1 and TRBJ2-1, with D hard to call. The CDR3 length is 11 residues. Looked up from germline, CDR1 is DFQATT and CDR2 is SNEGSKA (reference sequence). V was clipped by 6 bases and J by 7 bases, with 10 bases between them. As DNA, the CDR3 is TGCAGTGCAAAGACTCGGAATGAGCAGTTCTTC. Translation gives CSAKTRNEQFF.

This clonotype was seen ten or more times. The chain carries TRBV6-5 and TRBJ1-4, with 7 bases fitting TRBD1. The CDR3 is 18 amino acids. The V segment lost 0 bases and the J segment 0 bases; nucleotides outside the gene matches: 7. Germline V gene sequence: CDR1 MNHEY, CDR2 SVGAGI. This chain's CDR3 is CASSYSSTGASTNEKLFF. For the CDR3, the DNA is TGTGCCAGCAGTTACTCCTCAACAGGGGCATCAACTAATGAAAAACTGTTTTTT.

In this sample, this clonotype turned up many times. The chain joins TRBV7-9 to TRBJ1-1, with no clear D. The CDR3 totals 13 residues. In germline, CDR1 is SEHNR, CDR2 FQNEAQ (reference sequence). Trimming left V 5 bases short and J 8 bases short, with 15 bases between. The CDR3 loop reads CASSRLAVEEAFF. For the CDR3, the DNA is TGTGCCAGCAGCCGCCTGGCAGTGGAGGAAGCTTTCTTT.

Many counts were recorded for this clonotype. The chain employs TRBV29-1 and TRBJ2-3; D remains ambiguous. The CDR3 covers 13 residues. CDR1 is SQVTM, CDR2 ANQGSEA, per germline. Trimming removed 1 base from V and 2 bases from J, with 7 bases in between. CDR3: CSVEVTTTDTQYF. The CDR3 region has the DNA TGCAGCGTTGAAGTGACCACCACAGATACGCAGTATTTT.

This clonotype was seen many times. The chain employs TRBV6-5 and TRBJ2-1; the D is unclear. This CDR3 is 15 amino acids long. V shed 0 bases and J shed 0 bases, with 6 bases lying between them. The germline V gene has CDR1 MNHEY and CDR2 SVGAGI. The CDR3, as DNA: TGTGCCAGCAGTTACTCGGCGTACTCCTACAATGAGCAGTTCTTC. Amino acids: CASSYSAYSYNEQFF.

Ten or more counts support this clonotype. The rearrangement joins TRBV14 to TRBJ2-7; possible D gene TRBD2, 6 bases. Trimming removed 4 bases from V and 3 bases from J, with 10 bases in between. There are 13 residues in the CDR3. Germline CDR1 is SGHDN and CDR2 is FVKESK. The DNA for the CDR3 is TGTGCCAGCAGCCTGACTAGGGACTACGAGCAGTACTTC. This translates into CASSLTRDYEQYF.

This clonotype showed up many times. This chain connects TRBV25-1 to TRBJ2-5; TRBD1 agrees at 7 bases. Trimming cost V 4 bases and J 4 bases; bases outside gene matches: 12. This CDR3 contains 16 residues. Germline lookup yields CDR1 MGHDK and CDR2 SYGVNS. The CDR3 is CASSVGRQGWLETQYF. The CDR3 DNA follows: TGTGCCAGCAGTGTCGGAAGACAGGGCTGGTTAGAGACCCAGTACTTC.

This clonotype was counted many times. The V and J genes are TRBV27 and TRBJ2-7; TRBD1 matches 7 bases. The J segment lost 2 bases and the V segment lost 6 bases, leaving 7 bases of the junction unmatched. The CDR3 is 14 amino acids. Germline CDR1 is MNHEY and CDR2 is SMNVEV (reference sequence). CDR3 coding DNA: TGTGCCAGCAGGAAGGGACAGTCCACCTACGAGCAGTACTTC. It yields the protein CASRKGQSTYEQYF.

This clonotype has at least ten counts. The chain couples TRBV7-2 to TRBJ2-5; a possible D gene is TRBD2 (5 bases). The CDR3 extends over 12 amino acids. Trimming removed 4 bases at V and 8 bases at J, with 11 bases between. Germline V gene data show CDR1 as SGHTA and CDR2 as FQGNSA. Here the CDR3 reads CASSYPPGTQYF. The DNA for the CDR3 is TGTGCCAGCAGCTACCCACCGGGAACCCAGTACTTC.

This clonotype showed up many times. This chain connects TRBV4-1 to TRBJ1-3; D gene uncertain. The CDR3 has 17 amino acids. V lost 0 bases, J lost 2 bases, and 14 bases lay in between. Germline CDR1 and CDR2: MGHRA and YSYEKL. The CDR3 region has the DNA TGCGCCAGCAGCCAAGATTCCCAGGCCCGAGCTGGAAACACCATATATTTT. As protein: CASSQDSQARAGNTIYF.

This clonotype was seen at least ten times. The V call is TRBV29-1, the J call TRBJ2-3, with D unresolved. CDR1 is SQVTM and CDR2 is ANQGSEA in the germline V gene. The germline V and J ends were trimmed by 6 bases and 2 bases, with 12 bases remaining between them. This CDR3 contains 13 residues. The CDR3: CSVTGVSTDTQYF. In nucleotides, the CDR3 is TGCAGCGTGACGGGCGTTTCCACAGATACGCAGTATTTT.

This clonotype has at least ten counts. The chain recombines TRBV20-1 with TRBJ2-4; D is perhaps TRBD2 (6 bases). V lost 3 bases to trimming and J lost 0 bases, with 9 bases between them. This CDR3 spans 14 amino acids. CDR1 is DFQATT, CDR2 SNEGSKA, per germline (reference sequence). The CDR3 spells CSARRGLAKNIQYF. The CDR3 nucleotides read TGCAGTGCTAGGCGGGGCTTAGCCAAAAACATTCAGTACTTC.

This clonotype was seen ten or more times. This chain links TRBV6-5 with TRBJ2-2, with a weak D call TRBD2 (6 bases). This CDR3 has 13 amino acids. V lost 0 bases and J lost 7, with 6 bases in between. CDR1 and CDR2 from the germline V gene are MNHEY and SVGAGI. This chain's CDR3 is CASSYSGGGELFF. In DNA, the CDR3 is TGTGCCAGCAGTTACTCGGGGGGCGGGGAGCTGTTTTTT.

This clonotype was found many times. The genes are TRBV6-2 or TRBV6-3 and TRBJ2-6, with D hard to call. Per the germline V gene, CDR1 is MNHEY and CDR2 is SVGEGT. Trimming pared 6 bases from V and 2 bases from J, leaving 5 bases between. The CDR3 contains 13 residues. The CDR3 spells CASSLTGANVLTF. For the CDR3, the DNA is TGTGCCAGCAGCCTAACTGGGGCCAACGTCCTGACTTTC.

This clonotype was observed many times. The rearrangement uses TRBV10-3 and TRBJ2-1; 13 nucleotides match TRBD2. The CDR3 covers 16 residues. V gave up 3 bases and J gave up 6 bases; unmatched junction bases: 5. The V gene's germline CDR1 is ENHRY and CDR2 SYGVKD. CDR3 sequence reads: CAISDQLAGGTNEQFF. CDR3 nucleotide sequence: TGTGCCATCAGTGACCAACTAGCGGGAGGGACCAATGAGCAGTTCTTC.

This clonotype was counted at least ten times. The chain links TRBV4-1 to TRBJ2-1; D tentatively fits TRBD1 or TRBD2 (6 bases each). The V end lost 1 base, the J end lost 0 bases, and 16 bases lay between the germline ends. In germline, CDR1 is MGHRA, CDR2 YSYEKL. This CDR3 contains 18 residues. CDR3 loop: CASSQAGGLRSSYNEQFF. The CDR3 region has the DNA TGCGCCAGCAGCCAAGCTGGGGGGCTGCGGAGCTCCTACAATGAGCAGTTCTTC.

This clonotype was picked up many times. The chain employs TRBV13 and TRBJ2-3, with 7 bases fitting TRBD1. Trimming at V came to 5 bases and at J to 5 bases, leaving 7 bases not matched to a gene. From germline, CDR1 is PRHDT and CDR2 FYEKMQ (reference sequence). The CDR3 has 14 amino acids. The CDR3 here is CASSTRTGEDTQYF. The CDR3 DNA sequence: TGTGCCAGCAGCACACGGACAGGTGAAGATACGCAGTATTTT. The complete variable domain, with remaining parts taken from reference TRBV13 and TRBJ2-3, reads AAGVIQSPRHLIKEKRETATLKCYPIPRHDTVYWYQQGPGQDPQFLISFYEKMQSDKGSIPDRFSAQQFSDYHSELNMSSLELGDSALYFCASSTRTGEDTQYFGPGTRLTVL.